This TCR beta chain is drawn from a study of T cells in narcolepsy. Whole-study context: Healthy controls were enrolled alongside patients with narcolepsy type 1 or type 2. Findings and caveats of the study: HCRT-specific and TRIB2-specific autoreactive clonotypes appeared among same-patient CSF and blood CD4+ clonotypes.

With 2 bases removed from V and 3 bases from J, the gap between germline ends came to 13 bases. This CDR3 region has 15 residues. CDR1 MNHEY and CDR2 SVGAGI come from the germline V gene. Sequenced by immunoSEQ multiplex PCR; TCRdb stores in-frame clones only, minus some. Of fewer than 35,000 clones listed, roughly four fifths are singletons. Turning to this clone: Antigen: not known.

The sequence came from a human donor with narcolepsy. Sequenced material: CD45RA- memory CD4+ T cells from PBMCs. This rearrangement joins TRBV6-5 to TRBJ1-1; weak D call: TRBD1 (5 bases). CDR3 sequence: CASSYVRGEDTEAFF. The DNA for the CDR3 is TGTGCCAGCAGTTACGTCCGGGGCGAGGACACTGAAGCTTTCTTT.